This TCR beta chain was profiled in a study of T cell responses to AZD1222 COVID-19 vaccine. This table comes from immunoSEQ multiplex PCR, and its TCRdb copy is limited to in-frame clones, with some not included. The sample gives about 150,000 clones, 86% of which show up once; roughly 5% is in the top ten. With 5 bases clipped from V and 0 bases from J, the junction kept 11 bases outside the gene matches. The length of the CDR3 is 18 residues. The germline V gene encodes CDR1 LNHDA and CDR2 SQIVND (reference sequence). General study findings and limits: Nearly half of the spike-specific TCRs reportedly recognize variant regions that carry no mutations. It should be noted that donors were predominantly white British and more often female, and clonal diversity was possibly underestimated. Mapped onto spike, vaccine-associated CD4 TCRs spanned it and were dominant at 160-218 and 743-854.

Regarding this clone: Its target is unknown.

The TCR comes from an adult in good health. The sequences come from peripheral blood, collected on day 0 of MenACWY control vaccination. The V gene is TRBV19, the J gene TRBJ2-3; 10 nucleotides agree with TRBD2. CDR3 region: CASSVSSGGVTSTDTQYF. DNA for the CDR3: TGTGCCAGTAGTGTGTCTAGCGGGGGTGTCACGAGCACAGATACGCAGTATTTT.